The rows below give T cell receptor beta chains drawn from one sample of a study of T cell responses to AZD1222 COVID-19 vaccine. Profiled with immunoSEQ multiplex PCR; TCRdb holds only in-frame clones, not every one. The sample has about 40,000 clones, just over 85% seen once. Specimen: peripheral blood, collected 28 days after the second dose of the MenACWY control vaccine. Receptors were obtained from an adult who received the MenACWY meningococcal vaccine as a control. Each CDR3 is given with its conserved first and last residue. A D gene is named only where the DNA matches it firmly. Size values are once, few and many counts, or a class for expanded clones, and some rows have none.

d_gene,j_gene,abundance,v_gene,CDR3aa,CDR3nt
-,TRBJ2-5,-,TRBV9,CASSVIAESGETQYF,TGTGCCAGCAGCGTAATAGCGGAGTCTGGGGAGACCCAGTACTTC
TRBD2,TRBJ2-1,-,TRBV19,CASSFRTSGSTYNEQFF,TGTGCCAGTAGTTTTCGGACTAGCGGGAGTACCTACAATGAGCAGTTCTTC
TRBD1,TRBJ2-2,-,TRBV13,CASSLGDRGPGELFF,TGTGCCAGCAGCTTAGGGGACAGGGGGCCCGGGGAGCTGTTTTTT
TRBD2,TRBJ2-1,-,TRBV7-2,CASSLARLAGEQFF,TGTGCCAGCAGCTTAGCGCGACTAGCGGGTGAGCAGTTCTTC
-,TRBJ1-5,-,TRBV30,CAWSVFRGGNQPQHF,TGTGCCTGGAGTGTATTCCGGGGGGGCAATCAGCCCCAGCATTTT
TRBD2,TRBJ2-1,-,TRBV9,CASSVAIAGGGGGYNEQFF,TGTGCCAGCAGCGTAGCTATAGCGGGAGGAGGTGGGGGCTACAATGAGCAGTTCTTC
-,TRBJ2-7,few,TRBV18,CASSPPPAYEQYF,TGTGCCAGCTCACCACCTCCAGCCTACGAGCAGTACTTC
-,TRBJ2-3,-,TRBV13,CASSFVAASTDTQYF,TGTGCCAGCAGCTTCGTGGCGGCTAGCACAGATACGCAGTATTTT
-,TRBJ2-7,once,TRBV28,CASTPSRYEQYF,TGTGCCAGCACCCCGTCCCGCTACGAGCAGTACTTC
-,TRBJ1-2,-,TRBV28,CASSSPGGSNHGYTF,TGTGCCAGCAGTTCCCCGGGAGGGTCCAATCATGGCTACACCTTC